This T cell receptor beta chain was profiled in a study of blood T cells in healthy people across ages. Germline lookup yields CDR1 MNHEY and CDR2 SMNVEV (reference sequence). V was pared by 3 bases and J by 6 bases, with 5 bases between. CDR3 length: 12 residues. As concerns this clonotype: Its antigen remains unidentified.

For the second PCR, which ran for about 6 to 11 cycles, a sample-barcoded 5' primer and a J-beta primer mix were used. No fewer than 3 million CDR3-containing paired-end reads came from each sample. TCRdb recomputed calls from the 5' RACE reads with MiXCR, one row per CDR3 protein. The sample has hundreds of thousands of distinct CDR3 sequences, approximately 52% seen once. General study results and limits: When set beside aged donors, long-lived donors presented more naive CD4+ cells and higher diversity. Bulk PBMC profiling left naive and antigen-experienced comparisons inconclusive. Estimates based on one million T cells were treated as lower bounds.

J is TRBJ2-2 and V is TRBV27; D unclear. The receptor was derived from a woman of 80 years or more in good health. Sequenced: blood. The DNA of the CDR3 is TGTGCCAGCAGTTTGTTCGCCGGGGAGCTGTTTTTT. Its translation is CASSLFAGELFF.